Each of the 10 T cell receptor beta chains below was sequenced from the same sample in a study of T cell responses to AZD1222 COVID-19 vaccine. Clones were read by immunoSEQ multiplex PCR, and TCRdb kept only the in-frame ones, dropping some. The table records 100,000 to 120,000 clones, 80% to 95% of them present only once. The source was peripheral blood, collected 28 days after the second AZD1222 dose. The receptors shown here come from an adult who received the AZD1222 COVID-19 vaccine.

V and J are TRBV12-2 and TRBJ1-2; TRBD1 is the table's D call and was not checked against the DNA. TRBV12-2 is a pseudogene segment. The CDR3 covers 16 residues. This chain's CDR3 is CASRLAPDRGPYGYTF. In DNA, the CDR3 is TGTGCAAGTCGCTTAGCCCCGGACAGAGGGCCCTATGGCTACACCTTC.

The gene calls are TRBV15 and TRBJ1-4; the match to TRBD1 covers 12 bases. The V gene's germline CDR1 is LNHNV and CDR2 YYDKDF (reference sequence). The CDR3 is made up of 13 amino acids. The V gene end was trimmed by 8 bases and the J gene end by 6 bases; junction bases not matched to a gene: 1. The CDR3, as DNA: TGTGCCACCGGGACAGGGGGCGATGAAAAACTGTTTTTT. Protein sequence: CATGTGGDEKLFF.

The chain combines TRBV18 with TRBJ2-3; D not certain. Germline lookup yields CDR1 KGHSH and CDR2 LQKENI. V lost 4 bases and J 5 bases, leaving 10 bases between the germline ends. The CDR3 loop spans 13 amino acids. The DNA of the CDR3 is TGTGCCAGCTCACTCCAAGATAGAGATACGCAGTATTTT. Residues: CASSLQDRDTQYF.

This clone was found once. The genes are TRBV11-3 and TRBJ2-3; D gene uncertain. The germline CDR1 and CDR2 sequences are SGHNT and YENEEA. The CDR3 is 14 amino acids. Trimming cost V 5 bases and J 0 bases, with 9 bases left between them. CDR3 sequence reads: CASSSDESTDTQYF. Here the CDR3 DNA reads TGTGCCAGCAGCAGCGACGAGAGCACAGATACGCAGTATTTT.

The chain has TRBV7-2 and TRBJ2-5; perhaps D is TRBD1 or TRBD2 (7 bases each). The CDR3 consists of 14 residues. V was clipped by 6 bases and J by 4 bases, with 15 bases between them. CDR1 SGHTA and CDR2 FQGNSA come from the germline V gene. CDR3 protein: CASRSQGGGETQYF. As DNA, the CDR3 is TGTGCCAGCAGATCCCAGGGGGGGGGAGAGACCCAGTACTTC. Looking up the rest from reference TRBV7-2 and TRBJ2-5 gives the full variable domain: GAGVSQSPSNKVTEKGKDVELRCDPISGHTALYWYRQSLGQGLEFLIYFQGNSAPDKSGLPSDRFSAERTGGSVSTLTIQRTQQEDSAVYLCASRSQGGGETQYFGPGTRLLVL.

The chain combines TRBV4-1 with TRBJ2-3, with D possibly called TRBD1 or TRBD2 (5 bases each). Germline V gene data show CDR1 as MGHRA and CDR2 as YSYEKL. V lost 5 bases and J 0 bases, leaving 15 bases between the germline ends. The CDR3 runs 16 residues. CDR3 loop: CASSVRGTHSTDTQYF. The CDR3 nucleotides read TGCGCCAGCAGCGTTAGAGGGACCCATAGCACAGATACGCAGTATTTT.

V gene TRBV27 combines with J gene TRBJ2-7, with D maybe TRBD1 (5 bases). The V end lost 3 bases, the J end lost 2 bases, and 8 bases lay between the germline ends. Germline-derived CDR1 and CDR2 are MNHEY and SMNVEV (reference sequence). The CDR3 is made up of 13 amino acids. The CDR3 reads CASSLAGPYEQYF. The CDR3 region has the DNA TGTGCCAGCAGTTTGGCAGGGCCCTACGAGCAGTACTTC.

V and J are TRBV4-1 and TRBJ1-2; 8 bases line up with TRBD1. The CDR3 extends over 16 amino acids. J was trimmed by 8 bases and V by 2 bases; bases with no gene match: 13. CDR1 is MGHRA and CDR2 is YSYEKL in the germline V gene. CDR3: CASSQPPRQGAKGYTF. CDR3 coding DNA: TGCGCCAGCAGCCAACCACCGCGGCAGGGGGCAAAGGGCTACACCTTC.

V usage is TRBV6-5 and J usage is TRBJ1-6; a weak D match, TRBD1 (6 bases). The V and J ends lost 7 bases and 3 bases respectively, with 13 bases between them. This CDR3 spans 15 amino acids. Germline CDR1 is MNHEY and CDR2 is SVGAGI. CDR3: CASISGANYNSPLHF. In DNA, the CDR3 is TGTGCCAGCATTTCAGGGGCGAACTATAATTCACCCCTCCACTTT.

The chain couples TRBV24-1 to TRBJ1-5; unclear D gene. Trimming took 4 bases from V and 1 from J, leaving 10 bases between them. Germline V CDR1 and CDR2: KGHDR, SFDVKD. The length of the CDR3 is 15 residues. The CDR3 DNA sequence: TGTGCCACCAGTGAACGGGGTCGGAGCAATCAGCCCCAGCATTTT. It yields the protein CATSERGRSNQPQHF.